This T cell receptor beta chain stems from a study of cytomegalovirus exposure and HLA in healthy donors. Study-level points and caveats: V- and J-gene trimming of TCR beta was linked (in a later analysis) to a missense DCLRE1C variant. In a later analysis, CMV-associated beta chains were mostly HLA-associated, it appeared. Reports indicated that the classifier achieved high specificity and sensitivity in diagnosing cytomegalovirus status.

Comment on this clone: Its target is unknown.

The primer mix had 60 Vbeta and 13 Jbeta primers. TCRdb's copy holds only in-frame clones and misses some; the assay was immunoSEQ multiplex PCR. The sample includes some 69,000 clones, roughly three quarters of them seen just once. The CDR3 contains 15 residues. Germline V CDR1 and CDR2: MNHEY, SVGAGI. Trimming took off 6 bases at V and 7 bases at J, with 16 bases between the two ends. Sequencing was carried out using PBMCs. The chain uses TRBV6-5 and TRBJ1-6; D may be TRBD1 (5 bases). This clonotype was obtained from a young woman in good health and CMV-seronegative. CDR3 DNA sequence: TGTGCCAGCAGGGGAGGGGTGGGGATAAATTCACCCCTCCACTTT. This gives the protein CASRGGVGINSPLHF.